Shown below are 13 T cell receptor beta chains from a single sample sequenced in a study of OX40 agonist ivuxolimab in advanced cancers. Here immunoSEQ multiplex PCR was the method, and the copy in TCRdb shows in-frame clones only, minus some. The sample has about 49,000 clones, around 85% seen once. The sample in question was CD4+ or CD8+ T cells sorted from blood, obtained in a trial of the OX40 agonist ivuxolimab. All receptors derive from an adult with an advanced solid tumor such as melanoma, head and neck, liver or kidney cancer.

The chain employs TRBV19 and TRBJ1-1, with D possibly TRBD1 on 6 matching bases. Germline V lookup: CDR1 LNHDA, CDR2 SQIVND (reference sequence). The germline V and J ends were trimmed by 2 bases and 0 bases, with 13 bases remaining between them. The CDR3 is made up of 16 amino acids. CDR3 region: CASSIIQGRMNTEAFF. DNA of the CDR3: TGTGCCAGTAGTATAATCCAGGGGCGAATGAACACTGAAGCTTTCTTT.

The CDR3 DNA follows: TGTGCCAGCAGTCAAACTTCTATAACTAATCAAGAGACCCAGTACTTC. It encodes CASSQTSITNQETQYF. V and J are TRBV27 and TRBJ2-5; D is unresolved. V was cut by 5 bases and J by 2 bases, with 18 bases left in between. CDR1 is MNHEY, CDR2 SMNVEV, per germline (reference sequence). This CDR3 spans 16 amino acids.

The CDR3 loop is CASSVFSGANVLTF. The CDR3 DNA reads TGTGCCAGCAGTGTTTTCTCTGGGGCCAACGTCCTGACTTTC. This chain connects TRBV6-4 to TRBJ2-6, with D hard to call. Deletions cut 4 bases from V and 0 bases from J, with 4 bases between. Germline V gene data show CDR1 as MRHNA and CDR2 as SNTAGT. This CDR3 comprises 14 residues.

The chain is built from TRBV19 and TRBJ2-7; possibly TRBD1 for D (5 bases). This CDR3 has 14 amino acids. The V end was cut by 7 bases, the J end by 6 bases, with 19 bases between. Germline values: CDR1 LNHDA, CDR2 SQIVND (reference sequence). The CDR3 DNA reads as TGTGCCAGTACCTCAGGGCCGGGCCTTTCCGAGCAGTACTTC. Protein sequence: CASTSGPGLSEQYF.

There are a few counts of this clone. The CDR3 loop reads CAWSVLADTEAFF. The CDR3 DNA reads as TGTGCCTGGAGTGTATTAGCGGACACTGAAGCTTTCTTT. The V call is TRBV30, the J call TRBJ1-1; D is unresolved. The CDR3 is 13 amino acids. The V gene lost 0 bases and the J gene lost 3 bases, with 8 bases spanning the gap. Germline V gene data show CDR1 as GTSNPN and CDR2 as SVGIG (reference sequence).

This clone has just a few counts. The chain uses TRBV29-1 and TRBJ2-7; tentative D call: TRBD1 (5 bases). The V end was cut by 3 bases, the J end by 3 bases, with 12 bases between. CDR1 SQVTM and CDR2 ANQGSEA come from the germline V gene. The CDR3 is 13 residues long. The CDR3 protein is CSVETDTHYEQYF. CDR3 in DNA: TGCAGCGTTGAGACGGACACCCACTACGAGCAGTACTTC.

This sequence joins TRBV5-6 and TRBJ2-5; unclear D gene. Germline V gene data show CDR1 as SGHDT and CDR2 as YYEEEE. This CDR3 is 16 amino acids long. The ends were cut back, 3 bases at V and 1 base at J, with 16 bases in the middle. For the CDR3, the DNA is TGTGCCAGCAGCTCCGACGGGTTAGGCTCCCAAGAGACCCAGTACTTC. This translates into CASSSDGLGSQETQYF.

This rearrangement joins TRBV7-9 to TRBJ1-1; D perhaps matches TRBD1 (6 bases). This CDR3 is 15 amino acids long. With 5 bases removed from V and 1 base from J, the gap between germline ends came to 14 bases. Germline values: CDR1 SEHNR, CDR2 FQNEAQ (reference sequence). CDR3 sequence: CASSLSQQGNTEAFF. CDR3 coding DNA: TGTGCCAGCAGCCTCTCTCAACAGGGGAACACTGAAGCTTTCTTT.

This chain uses TRBV7-3 with TRBJ2-1, with 9 bases aligning to TRBD2. The junction had 5 bases not matched to a gene; V was cut back by 3 bases and J by 8 bases. The CDR3 is 14 amino acids. The germline gives CDR1 SGHTA, CDR2 FQGTGA. The CDR3 sequence is CASSLSSGDDEQFF. The CDR3 DNA is TGTGCCAGCAGCTTGTCTAGCGGGGACGATGAGCAGTTCTTC. Together with reference TRBV7-3 and TRBJ2-1, the CDR3 gives the full variable domain: GAGVSQTPSNKVTEKGKYVELRCDPISGHTALYWYRQSLGQGPEFLIYFQGTGAADDSGLPNDRFFAVRPEGSVSTLKIQRTERGDSAVYLCASSLSSGDDEQFFGPGTRLTVL.

The chain joins TRBV11-2 to TRBJ1-4; D remains ambiguous. The CDR3 consists of 14 residues. With 2 bases removed from V and 7 bases from J, the gap between germline ends came to 11 bases. CDR1 is SGHAT and CDR2 is FQNNGV in the germline V gene. The CDR3 DNA is TGTGCCAGCAGCTTACCGGGGAAGACTGAAAAACTGTTTTTT. It is translated as CASSLPGKTEKLFF.

The gene calls are TRBV7-9 and TRBJ1-3; TRBD1 matches at 7 bases. Trimming took 5 bases from V and 0 from J; bases not matched to a gene: 7. This CDR3 has 16 residues. Germline CDR1 reads SEHNR; CDR2 reads FQNEAQ (reference sequence). The chain's CDR3 is CASSDTGTVSGNTIYF. In nucleotides, the CDR3 is TGTGCCAGCAGCGACACCGGGACAGTCTCTGGAAACACCATATATTTT. Variable domain in full (rest from reference TRBV7-9 and TRBJ1-3): DTGVSQNPRHKITKRGQNVTFRCDPISEHNRLYWYRQTLGQGPEFLTYFQNEAQLEKSRLLSDRFSAERPKGSFSTLEIQRTEQGDSAMYLCASSDTGTVSGNTIYFGEGSWLTVV.

The chain carries TRBV28 and TRBJ2-1, with TRBD2 matching over 9 bases. The germline V gene encodes CDR1 MDHEN and CDR2 SYDVKM. CDR3 length equals 16 residues. V lost 3 bases to trimming and J lost 7 bases; unmatched junction nucleotides: 10. The CDR3 DNA reads TGTGCCAGCAGTTTTTCTTCGGCGGGGGGGAGGAATGAGCAGTTCTTC. This encodes CASSFSSAGGRNEQFF. Drawing the rest from reference TRBV28 and TRBJ2-1, the complete variable domain is DVKVTQSSRYLVKRTGEKVFLECVQDMDHENMFWYRQDPGLGLRLIYFSYDVKMKEKGDIPEGYSVSREKKERFSLILESASTNQTSMYLCASSFSSAGGRNEQFFGPGTRLTVL.

V and J are TRBV4-1 and TRBJ2-5; 11 bases are a match to TRBD2. Germline loops: CDR1 MGHRA, CDR2 YSYEKL. CDR3 length: 16 amino acids. Trimming cost V 6 bases and J 5 bases; bases outside gene matches: 11. CDR3 in amino acids: CASRGTSGNSRETQYF. In DNA, the CDR3 is TGCGCCAGCAGGGGGACTAGCGGAAACTCCAGGGAGACCCAGTACTTC.